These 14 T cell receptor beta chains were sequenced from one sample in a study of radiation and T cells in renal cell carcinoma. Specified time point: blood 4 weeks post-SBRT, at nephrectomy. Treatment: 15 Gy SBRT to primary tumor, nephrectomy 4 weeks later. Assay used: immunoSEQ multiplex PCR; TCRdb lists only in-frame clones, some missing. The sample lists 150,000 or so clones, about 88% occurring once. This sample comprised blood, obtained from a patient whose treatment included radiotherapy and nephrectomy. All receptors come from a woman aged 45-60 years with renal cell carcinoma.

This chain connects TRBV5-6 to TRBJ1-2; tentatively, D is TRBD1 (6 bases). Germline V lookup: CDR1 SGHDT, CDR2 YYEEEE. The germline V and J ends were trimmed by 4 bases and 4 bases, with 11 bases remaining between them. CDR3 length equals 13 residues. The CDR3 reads CASSRQDLYGYTF. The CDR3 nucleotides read TGTGCCAGCAGCCGACAGGATCTCTATGGCTACACCTTC.

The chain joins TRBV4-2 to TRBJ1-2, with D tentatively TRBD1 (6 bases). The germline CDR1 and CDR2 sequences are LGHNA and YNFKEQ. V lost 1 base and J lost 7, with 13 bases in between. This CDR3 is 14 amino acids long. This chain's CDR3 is CASSQVEGGGGYTF. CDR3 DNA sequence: TGTGCCAGCAGCCAAGTCGAGGGGGGAGGTGGCTACACCTTC.

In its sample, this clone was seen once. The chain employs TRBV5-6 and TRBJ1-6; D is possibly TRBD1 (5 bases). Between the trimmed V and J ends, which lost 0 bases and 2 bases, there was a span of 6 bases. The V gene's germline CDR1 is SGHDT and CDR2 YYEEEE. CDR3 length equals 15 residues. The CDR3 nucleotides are TGTGCCAGCAGCTTGGGGACACCCTATAATTCACCCCTCCACTTT. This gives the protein CASSLGTPYNSPLHF.

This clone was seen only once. The CDR3 is CASSFDGNSYEQYF. The CDR3 bases are TGTGCCAGCAGCTTTGATGGTAACTCCTACGAGCAGTACTTC. The chain couples TRBV11-3 to TRBJ2-7; D gene ambiguous. Germline CDR1 reads SGHNT; CDR2 reads YENEEA. Trimming took 3 bases from V and 0 from J, leaving 9 bases between them. The CDR3 loop spans 14 amino acids.

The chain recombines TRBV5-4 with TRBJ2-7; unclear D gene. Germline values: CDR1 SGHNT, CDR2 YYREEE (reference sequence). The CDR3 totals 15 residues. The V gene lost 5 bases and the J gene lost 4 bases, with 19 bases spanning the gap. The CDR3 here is CASRSGLGSSYEQYF. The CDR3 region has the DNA TGTGCCAGCAGATCAGGTTTAGGTTCTTCGTACGAGCAGTACTTC. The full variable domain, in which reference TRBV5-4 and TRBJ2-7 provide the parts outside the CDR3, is ETGVTQSPTHLIKTRGQQVTLRCSSQSGHNTVSWYQQALGQGPQFIFQYYREEENGRGNFPPRFSGLQFPNYSSELNVNALELDDSALYLCASRSGLGSSYEQYFGPGTRLTVT.

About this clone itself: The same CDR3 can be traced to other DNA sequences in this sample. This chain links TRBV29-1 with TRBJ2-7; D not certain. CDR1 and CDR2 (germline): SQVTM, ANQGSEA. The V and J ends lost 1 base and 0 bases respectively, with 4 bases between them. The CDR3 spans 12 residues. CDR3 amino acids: CSVEVSSYEQYF. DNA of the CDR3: TGCAGCGTTGAAGTAAGCTCCTACGAGCAGTACTTC.

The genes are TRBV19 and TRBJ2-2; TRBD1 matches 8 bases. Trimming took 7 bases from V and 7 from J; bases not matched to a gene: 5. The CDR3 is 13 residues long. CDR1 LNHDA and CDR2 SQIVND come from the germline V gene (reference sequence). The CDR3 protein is CASKGQGNGELFF. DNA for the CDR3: TGTGCCAGTAAAGGACAGGGTAACGGGGAGCTGTTTTTT.

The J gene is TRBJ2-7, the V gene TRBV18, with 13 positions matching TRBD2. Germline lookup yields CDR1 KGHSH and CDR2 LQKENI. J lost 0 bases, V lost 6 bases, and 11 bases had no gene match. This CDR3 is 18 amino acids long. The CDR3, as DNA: TGTGCCAGCTCGCAACCGGGACTAGCGGGGAGGAGCTCCTACGAGCAGTACTTC. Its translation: CASSQPGLAGRSSYEQYF.

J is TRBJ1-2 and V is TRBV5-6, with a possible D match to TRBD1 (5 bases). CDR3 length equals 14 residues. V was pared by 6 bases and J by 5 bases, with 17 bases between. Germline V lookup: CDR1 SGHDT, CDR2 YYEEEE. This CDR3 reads CASIKRGRVYGYTF. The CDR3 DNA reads TGTGCCAGCATTAAACGGGGCAGAGTTTATGGCTACACCTTC.

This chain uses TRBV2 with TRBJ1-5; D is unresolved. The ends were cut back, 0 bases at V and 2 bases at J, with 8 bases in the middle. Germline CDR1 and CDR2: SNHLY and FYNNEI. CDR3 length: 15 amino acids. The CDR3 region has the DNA TGTGCCAGCAGTGAAGCGCTTCTGGGCAATCAGCCCCAGCATTTT. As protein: CASSEALLGNQPQHF.

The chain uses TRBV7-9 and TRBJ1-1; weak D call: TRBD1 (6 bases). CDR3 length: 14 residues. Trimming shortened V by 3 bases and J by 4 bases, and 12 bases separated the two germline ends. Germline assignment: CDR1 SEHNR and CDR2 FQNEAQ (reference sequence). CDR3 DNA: TGTGCCAGCAGCTTCCAGGGGCTCGGCACTGAAGCTTTCTTT. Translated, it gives CASSFQGLGTEAFF.

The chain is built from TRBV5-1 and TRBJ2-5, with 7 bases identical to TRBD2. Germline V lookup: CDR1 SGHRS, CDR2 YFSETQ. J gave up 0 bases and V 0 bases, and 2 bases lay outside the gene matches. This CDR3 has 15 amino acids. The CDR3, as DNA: TGCGCCAGCAGCTTGGGGCTAGCGGACCAAGAGACCCAGTACTTC. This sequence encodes CASSLGLADQETQYF.

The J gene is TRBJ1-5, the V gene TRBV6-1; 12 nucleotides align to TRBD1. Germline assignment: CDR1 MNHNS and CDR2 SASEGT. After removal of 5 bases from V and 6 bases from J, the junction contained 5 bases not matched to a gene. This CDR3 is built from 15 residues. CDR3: CASSPGQGAIQPQHF. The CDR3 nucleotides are TGTGCCAGCAGTCCGGGACAGGGGGCCATTCAGCCCCAGCATTTT.

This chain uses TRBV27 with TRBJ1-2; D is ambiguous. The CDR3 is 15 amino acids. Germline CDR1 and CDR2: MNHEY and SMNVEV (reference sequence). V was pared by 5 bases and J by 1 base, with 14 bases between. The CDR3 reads CASSHKGKRNYGYTF. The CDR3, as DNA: TGTGCCAGCAGTCACAAGGGAAAACGTAACTATGGCTACACCTTC.